This T cell receptor beta chain stems from a study of PD-1 blockade in classical Hodgkin lymphoma. Every patient was affected by relapse after autologous stem cell transplantation, while exposure to brentuximab vedotin was not uniform. Sequenced by immunoSEQ multiplex PCR; TCRdb stores in-frame clones only, minus some. Here the sample spans 120,000 to 150,000 clones, around four fifths being singletons. Comment on this clone: Its matching antigen is unknown.

Findings and limits, study-wide: As was reported, newly diagnosed patients showed lower baseline TCR diversity than healthy donors did.

This CDR3 region has 11 residues. Germline V gene data show CDR1 as SQVTM and CDR2 as ANQGSEA. The sample here was peripheral blood mononuclear cells (PBMCs), taken before the second cycle of nivolumab. This clonotype was obtained from a human donor with classical Hodgkin lymphoma. The rearrangement links TRBV29-1 to TRBJ2-1; no definite D call. In DNA form, the CDR3 reads TGCAGTTCAGCAGTATACAATGAGCAGTTCTTC. It yields the protein CSSAVYNEQFF.